Listed here are 12 T cell receptor beta chains from one sample, sequenced in a study of T cells after yellow fever vaccination (dated by TCRdb to the late 2010s). Explained via the paper, the treatment or condition label denotes: live attenuated yellow fever vaccine strain. The protocol used for the library was 5' RACE. The sequencing machine was an Illumina HiSeq 2500. TCRdb itself trimmed the public reads at Q25 with fastp, ran MiXCR and retained productive beta chains. Entries are consolidated by CDR3 protein sequence, retaining the most common genes and DNA. The sample data list 610,000 or so distinct CDR3 sequences, and approximately 13% of these were observed just once. Together, the top ten hold more than 13% of the sample. This specimen was PBMCs, taken on the day of the yellow fever booster vaccination. These receptors all stem from a man aged 25-45 years who received the YFV17D yellow fever vaccine.

Many counts were recorded for this clonotype. V usage is TRBV29-1 and J usage is TRBJ2-1, with 10 bases matching TRBD1. V lost 6 bases and J lost 5; bases outside the gene matches: 7. This CDR3 is 14 amino acids long. The V gene's germline CDR1 is SQVTM and CDR2 ANQGSEA. In DNA form, the CDR3 reads TGCAGCGTCCGGACAGGGGGAATCGACAATGAGCAGTTCTTC. Protein sequence: CSVRTGGIDNEQFF.

The chain carries TRBV2 and TRBJ1-2, with 9 bases aligning to TRBD1. The CDR3 spans 15 residues. In germline, CDR1 is SNHLY, CDR2 FYNNEI. V was clipped by 5 bases and J by 3 bases; unmatched bases: 7. CDR3 loop: CASSYTGGADYGYTF. The DNA of the CDR3 is TGTGCCAGCAGTTATACAGGGGGCGCTGACTATGGCTACACCTTC.

The rearrangement links TRBV20-1 to TRBJ2-5, with 13 bases fitting TRBD2. The ends lost 0 bases at V and 4 bases at J; junction bases unmatched: 8. This CDR3 has 17 amino acids. Germline CDR1 DFQATT, CDR2 SNEGSKA (reference sequence). This CDR3 is CSARDNRLAGGRETQYF. The CDR3 nucleotides are TGCAGTGCTAGAGATAATCGACTAGCGGGAGGTCGAGAGACCCAGTACTTC.

This clonotype has only a few counts. The J gene is TRBJ2-7, the V gene TRBV28, with 13 bases aligning to TRBD2. With V trimmed by 1 base and J by 2 bases, 2 bases remained unmatched. Germline V gene lookup returns CDR1 MDHEN and CDR2 SYDVKM. The CDR3 covers 16 residues. The CDR3 here is CASSLFGLAGAYEQYF. Here the CDR3 DNA reads TGTGCCAGCAGTTTATTCGGACTAGCGGGAGCCTACGAGCAGTACTTC.

The chain couples TRBV6-1 to TRBJ2-2; TRBD1 matches at 9 bases. CDR3 length: 15 amino acids. Unmatched junction bases numbered 7, after V lost 6 bases and J lost 5 bases. The germline V gene encodes CDR1 MNHNS and CDR2 SASEGT. The CDR3 sequence is CASRPVTGGTGELFF. As DNA, the CDR3 is TGTGCCAGCAGACCGGTGACAGGGGGGACCGGGGAGCTGTTTTTT.

This clonotype was picked up many times. CDR3 in DNA: TGTGCCAGCACCTTCTGGGGTAACGGAAACACCATATATTTT. Translating gives CASTFWGNGNTIYF. This chain joins TRBV12-3 or TRBV12-4 and TRBJ1-3; D gene uncertain. V was trimmed by 7 bases and J by 4 bases, leaving 14 bases between them. The CDR3 contains 14 residues.

The J gene is TRBJ1-4, the V gene TRBV7-9, with a tentative D call TRBD1 (6 bases). Germline V gene data show CDR1 as SEHNR and CDR2 as FQNEAQ (reference sequence). CDR3 length: 13 amino acids. V lost 4 bases and J 5 bases, leaving 8 bases between the germline ends. In DNA, the CDR3 is TGTGCCAGCAGCTGGGGGCCGAATGAAAAACTGTTTTTT. It yields the protein CASSWGPNEKLFF.

The V call is TRBV20-1, the J call TRBJ2-2; D is unclear. V was cut by 2 bases and J by 0 bases, with 7 bases left in between. The CDR3 contains 14 residues. Germline lookup yields CDR1 DFQATT and CDR2 SNEGSKA (reference sequence). The CDR3 coding sequence is TGCAGTGCTAGAAAAGTGCCGAACACCGGGGAGCTGTTTTTT. Residues: CSARKVPNTGELFF.

This clonotype was detected only a few times. This chain uses TRBV6-1 with TRBJ1-1; D ambiguous. CDR3 size: 16 residues. Germline CDR1 is MNHNS and CDR2 is SASEGT. V was trimmed by 0 bases and J by 1 base, leaving 12 bases between them. This CDR3 is CASSEAFRGRNTEAFF. In DNA, the CDR3 is TGTGCCAGCAGTGAAGCGTTTCGAGGCAGGAACACTGAAGCTTTCTTT.

Details on this clonotype: The junction departs from the called germline gene at one end, perhaps through a read error. The chain recombines TRBV5-1 with TRBJ2-7; D remains unclear. Per germline, CDR1 SGHRS and CDR2 YFSETQ. The CDR3 length is 15 residues. The CDR3 here is CASSLEDGISSEQYF. The CDR3 DNA sequence: TGCGCCAGCAGCTTGGAGGACGGTATATCCTCCGAGCAGTACTTC. The full variable domain, rest sourced from reference TRBV5-1 and TRBJ2-7, is KAGVTQTPRYLIKTRGQQVTLSCSPISGHRSVSWYQQTPGQGLQFLFEYFSETQRNKGNFPGRFSGRQFSNSRSEMNVSTLELGDSALYLCASSLEDGISSEQYFGPGTRLTVT.

This clonotype has at least ten counts. This chain joins TRBV20-1 and TRBJ2-1, with 9 bases identical to TRBD1. Germline CDR1 DFQATT, CDR2 SNEGSKA (reference sequence). J was trimmed by 4 bases and V by 5 bases; bases with no gene match: 9. CDR3 length: 15 amino acids. This CDR3 is CSASRIQGAYNEQFF. Written as DNA, the CDR3 is TGCAGTGCTTCCAGGATACAGGGGGCATACAATGAGCAGTTCTTC.

This clonotype showed up just a few times. The chain recombines TRBV4-3 with TRBJ1-6; D ambiguous. V lost 0 bases to trimming and J lost 6 bases, with 12 bases between them. CDR3 length equals 16 residues. CDR1 is LGHNA, CDR2 YSLEER, per germline. The CDR3 loop reads CASSQDPAGPNSPLHF. The CDR3 nucleotides read TGCGCCAGCAGCCAAGATCCGGCCGGCCCTAATTCACCCCTCCACTTT.